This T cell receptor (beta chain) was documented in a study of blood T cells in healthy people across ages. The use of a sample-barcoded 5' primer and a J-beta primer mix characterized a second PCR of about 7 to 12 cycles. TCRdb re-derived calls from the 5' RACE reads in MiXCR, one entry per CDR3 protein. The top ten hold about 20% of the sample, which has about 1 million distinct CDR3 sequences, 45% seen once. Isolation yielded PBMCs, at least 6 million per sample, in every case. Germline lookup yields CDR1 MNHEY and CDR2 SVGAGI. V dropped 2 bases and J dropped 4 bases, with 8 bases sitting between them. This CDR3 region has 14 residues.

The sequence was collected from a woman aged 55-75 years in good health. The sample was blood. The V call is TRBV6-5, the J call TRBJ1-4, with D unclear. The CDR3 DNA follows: TGTGCCAGCAGTTACATGTCCTATAATGAAAAACTGTTTTTT. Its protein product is CASSYMSYNEKLFF.